Below are 20 T cell receptor beta chains sequenced from a single sample in a study of CD8+ T cells in alopecia areata (dated by TCRdb to the late 2010s). The sample's time point label is to be understood as: less than five weeks on oral tofacitinib. Interpreted using the paper, the treatment or condition label stands for: oral pan-JAK inhibitor, 5-10 mg twice daily. Libraries came from the immunoSEQ multiplex PCR assay. RNA was extracted from all samples and reverse transcribed into cDNA as template for TCR sequencing. The clones in this table, taken by TCRdb from immuneACCESS, are in-frame only. Not every clone is retained; where verified, under half of the shortfall comes from an unresolved V gene, and the cause of the rest is unknown. This sample has some 220,000 clones in its table, and under 75% of those were observed once. Roughly 1.5% of the sample rests with the top ten. The material was CD4+ T cells sorted from blood, obtained at week 4, from a patient treated with tofacitinib. The source is a human donor with alopecia areata.

This clone was counted between two and nine times. The J gene is TRBJ2-6, the V gene TRBV15; D is unclear. This CDR3 spans 13 amino acids. Germline V gives CDR1 LNHNV, CDR2 YYDKDF (reference sequence). The V end lost 6 bases, the J end lost 2 bases, and 5 bases lay between the germline ends. The CDR3 DNA reads as TGTGCCACCAGAACAGCTGGGGCCAACGTCCTGACTTTC. Translation gives CATRTAGANVLTF.

This chain joins TRBV9 and TRBJ1-2, with a weak D call TRBD1 (6 bases). This CDR3 contains 15 residues. Germline V gene sequence: CDR1 SGDLS, CDR2 YYNGEE. V gave up 4 bases and J gave up 4 bases, with 17 bases separating them. DNA of the CDR3: TGTGCCAGCAGCCCAATAAGGGGGGGCGCCTATGGCTACACCTTC. The encoded protein is CASSPIRGGAYGYTF.

The V gene is TRBV9, the J gene TRBJ1-2, with TRBD1 matching over 7 bases. Per the germline V gene, CDR1 is SGDLS and CDR2 is YYNGEE. The ends lost 0 bases at V and 6 bases at J; junction bases unmatched: 5. The CDR3 has 14 residues. The CDR3 loop reads CASSVGDRIDGYTF. The DNA for the CDR3 is TGTGCCAGCAGCGTAGGGGACAGAATTGATGGCTACACCTTC. Full variable domain (outside the CDR3, taken from reference TRBV9 and TRBJ1-2): DSGVTQTPKHLITATGQRVTLRCSPRSGDLSVYWYQQSLDQGLQFLIQYYNGEERAKGNILERFSAQQFPDLHSELNLSSLELGDSALYFCASSVGDRIDGYTFGSGTRLTVV.

This clone occurred a few times. The CDR3 DNA reads TGCGCCAGCAGTCCTGAGCCAACCACCTACAATGAGCAGTTCTTC. It codes for CASSPEPTTYNEQFF. V usage is TRBV5-1 and J usage is TRBJ2-1; no firm D call. V lost 5 bases to trimming and J lost 2 bases, with 14 bases between them. Germline CDR1 reads SGHRS; CDR2 reads YFSETQ. The CDR3 contains 15 residues.

This sequence joins TRBV5-6 and TRBJ1-4, with D unclear. Trimming took off 0 bases at V and 10 bases at J, with 13 bases between the two ends. The CDR3 loop spans 14 amino acids. Germline V gives CDR1 SGHDT, CDR2 YYEEEE. CDR3 sequence (DNA): TGTGCCAGCAGCTTGGACAGTCCCGGGCGAAAACTGTTTTTT. Its translation: CASSLDSPGRKLFF.

This chain connects TRBV29-1 to TRBJ2-3; TRBD1 agrees at 7 bases. V was clipped by 4 bases and J by 4 bases; unmatched bases: 11. The CDR3 is 15 amino acids. The V gene's germline CDR1 is SQVTM and CDR2 ANQGSEA. CDR3 nucleotides: TGCAGCGTTGGGGGTTACAGGGGTTTACCAGATACGCAGTATTTT. Its translation: CSVGGYRGLPDTQYF.

This chain connects TRBV18 to TRBJ2-7, with D perhaps matching TRBD2 (5 bases). Deletions cut 5 bases from V and 5 bases from J, with 16 bases between. The CDR3 sequence is 14 residues long. From germline, CDR1 is KGHSH and CDR2 LQKENI. The CDR3 coding sequence is TGTGCCAGCTCATCCGACGTGGAGGCTGACGAGCAGTACTTC. Translation: CASSSDVEADEQYF.

V and J are TRBV9 and TRBJ2-3; no firm D call. This CDR3 spans 14 amino acids. The germline CDR1 and CDR2 sequences are SGDLS and YYNGEE. The germline V and J ends were trimmed by 0 bases and 3 bases, with 8 bases remaining between them. The CDR3 protein is CASSVGPRTDTQYF. The CDR3 nucleotides read TGTGCCAGCAGCGTAGGCCCCCGAACAGATACGCAGTATTTT. Variable domain in full (rest from reference TRBV9 and TRBJ2-3): DSGVTQTPKHLITATGQRVTLRCSPRSGDLSVYWYQQSLDQGLQFLIQYYNGEERAKGNILERFSAQQFPDLHSELNLSSLELGDSALYFCASSVGPRTDTQYFGPGTRLTVL.

The J gene is TRBJ2-2, the V gene TRBV10-2; D may be TRBD2 (6 bases). The CDR3 contains 15 residues. Trimming stripped 4 bases from V and 3 bases from J, with 12 bases between. Germline values: CDR1 WSHSY, CDR2 SAAADI. CDR3 sequence reads: CASSVGRSHTGELFF. CDR3 coding DNA: TGCGCCAGCAGTGTAGGGAGGTCGCACACCGGGGAGCTGTTTTTT.

This clone has only a few counts. The rearrangement joins TRBV2 to TRBJ2-2; the D gene could be TRBD1 or TRBD2 (5 bases each). CDR1 SNHLY and CDR2 FYNNEI come from the germline V gene. This CDR3 has 13 residues. Trimming took 6 bases from V and 5 from J, leaving 10 bases between them. Here the CDR3 reads CASSPGPTGELFF. In DNA form, the CDR3 reads TGTGCCAGCAGCCCGGGACCGACCGGGGAGCTGTTTTTT.

The chain joins TRBV14 to TRBJ1-2, with D uncertain. The CDR3 has 12 amino acids. The germline V gene has CDR1 SGHDN and CDR2 FVKESK. V lost 3 bases to trimming and J lost 2 bases, with 4 bases between them. CDR3 coding DNA: TGTGCCAGCAGCCAGTCAAACTATGGCTACACCTTC. This gives the protein CASSQSNYGYTF. Drawing the rest from reference TRBV14 and TRBJ1-2, the complete variable domain is EAGVTQFPSHSVIEKGQTVTLRCDPISGHDNLYWYRRVMGKEIKFLLHFVKESKQDESGMPNNRFLAERTGGTYSTLKVQPAELEDSGVYFCASSQSNYGYTFGSGTRLTVV.

The V gene is TRBV11-2, the J gene TRBJ2-1; TRBD2 is a possible D gene (6 bases). In germline, CDR1 is SGHAT, CDR2 FQNNGV. Between the trimmed V and J ends, which lost 8 bases and 11 bases, there was a span of 16 bases. The CDR3 spans 12 residues. The CDR3 nucleotides read TGTGCCAGCCGGGACTCCACCAAAAAGCAGTTCTTC. Its translation: CASRDSTKKQFF.

The gene calls are TRBV25-1 and TRBJ1-5; 7 nucleotides agree with TRBD1. The CDR3 is 14 amino acids. V was pared by 4 bases and J by 8 bases, with 8 bases of the junction left unmatched. CDR1 MGHDK and CDR2 SYGVNS come from the germline V gene. The CDR3 loop is CASSADRSGEPQHF. The CDR3 DNA follows: TGTGCCAGCAGTGCGGACAGGAGTGGGGAGCCCCAGCATTTT.

This sequence joins TRBV30 and TRBJ2-3; 9 nucleotides align to TRBD1. CDR1 GTSNPN and CDR2 SVGIG come from the germline V gene (reference sequence). V shed 0 bases, J shed 0 bases, and the junction held 4 bases outside the gene matches. The CDR3 has 16 residues. CDR3 nucleotide sequence: TGTGCCTGGAGTGTAGGACAGGGGACTAGCACAGATACGCAGTATTTT. Protein sequence: CAWSVGQGTSTDTQYF. Based on the CDR3 plus reference TRBV30 and TRBJ2-3, the full variable domain is SQTIHQWPATLVQPVGSPLSLECTVEGTSNPNLYWYRQAAGRGLQLLFYSVGIGQISSEVPQNLSASRPQDRQFILSSKKLLLSDSGFYLCAWSVGQGTSTDTQYFGPGTRLTVL.

In DNA form, the CDR3 reads TGTGCCAGCAGGGATGGGACTAGCGGGGCCACCACAGATACGCAGTATTTT. It codes for CASRDGTSGATTDTQYF. The chain has TRBV2 and TRBJ2-3, with TRBD2 identical over 13 bases. From germline, CDR1 is SNHLY and CDR2 FYNNEI. The length of the CDR3 is 17 residues. V lost 6 bases to trimming and J lost 2 bases; unmatched junction nucleotides: 8.

The sample holds a few counts of this clone. The rearrangement links TRBV5-1 to TRBJ2-5; no clear D gene. Germline V gene lookup returns CDR1 SGHRS and CDR2 YFSETQ. The ends were cut back, 1 base at V and 1 base at J, with 5 bases in the middle. The CDR3 loop spans 13 amino acids. The CDR3 spells CASSLYPQETQYF. The CDR3 DNA sequence: TGCGCCAGCAGCTTGTATCCCCAAGAGACCCAGTACTTC.

This clone has just a few counts. V gene TRBV9 combines with J gene TRBJ2-6; D uncertain. Trimming removed 0 bases from V and 3 bases from J, with 1 base in between. CDR1 is SGDLS, CDR2 YYNGEE, per germline. The CDR3 runs 13 residues. The CDR3 reads CASSVVGANVLTF. CDR3 nucleotides: TGTGCCAGCAGCGTAGTTGGGGCCAACGTCCTGACTTTC.

The V call is TRBV18, the J call TRBJ2-7; D call uncertain. Germline values: CDR1 KGHSH, CDR2 LQKENI. V gave up 0 bases and J gave up 6 bases, with 12 bases separating them. This CDR3 is 14 amino acids long. The CDR3 here is CASSPPSNNREQYF. CDR3 nucleotide sequence: TGTGCCAGCTCACCACCGTCAAATAACCGCGAGCAGTACTTC. The whole variable domain, filled in from reference TRBV18 and TRBJ2-7, reads NAGVMQNPRHLVRRRGQEARLRCSPMKGHSHVYWYRQLPEEGLKFMVYLQKENIIDESGMPKERFSAEFPKEGPSILRIQQVVRGDSAAYFCASSPPSNNREQYFGPGTRLTVT.

The J gene is TRBJ2-2, the V gene TRBV7-2; D is ambiguous. The germline V and J ends were trimmed by 5 bases and 6 bases, with 7 bases remaining between them. The CDR3 spans 12 residues. Per germline, CDR1 SGHTA and CDR2 FQGNSA. CDR3 loop: CASSPQSGELFF. In DNA, the CDR3 is TGTGCCAGCAGCCCTCAATCCGGGGAGCTGTTTTTT.

In its sample, this clone was seen a few times. The rearrangement uses TRBV6-5 and TRBJ2-7; 8 nucleotides agree with TRBD1. CDR3 length: 14 residues. Germline-derived CDR1 and CDR2 are MNHEY and SVGAGI. Trimming removed 4 bases from V and 3 bases from J; junction bases left unmatched: 5. CDR3 coding DNA: TGTGCCAGCAGTTTCGGACAGGGAAGCTACGAGCAGTACTTC. It encodes CASSFGQGSYEQYF.